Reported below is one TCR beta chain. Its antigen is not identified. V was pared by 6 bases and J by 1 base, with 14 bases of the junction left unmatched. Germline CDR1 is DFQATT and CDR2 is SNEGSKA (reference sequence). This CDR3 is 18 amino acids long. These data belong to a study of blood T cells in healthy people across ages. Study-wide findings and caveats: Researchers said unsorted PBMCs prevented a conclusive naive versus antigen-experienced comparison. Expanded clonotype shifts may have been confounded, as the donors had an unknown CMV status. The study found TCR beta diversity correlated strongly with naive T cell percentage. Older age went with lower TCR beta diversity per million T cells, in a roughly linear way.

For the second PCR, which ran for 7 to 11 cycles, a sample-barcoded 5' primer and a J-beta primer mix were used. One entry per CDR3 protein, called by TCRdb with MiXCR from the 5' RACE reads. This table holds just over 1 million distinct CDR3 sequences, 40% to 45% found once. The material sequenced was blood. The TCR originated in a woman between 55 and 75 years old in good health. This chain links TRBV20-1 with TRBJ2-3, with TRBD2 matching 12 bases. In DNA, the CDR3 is TGCAGTGCCGACTCGACTAGCGGGAGAATAACAGGCACAGATACGCAGTATTTT. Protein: CSADSTSGRITGTDTQYF.